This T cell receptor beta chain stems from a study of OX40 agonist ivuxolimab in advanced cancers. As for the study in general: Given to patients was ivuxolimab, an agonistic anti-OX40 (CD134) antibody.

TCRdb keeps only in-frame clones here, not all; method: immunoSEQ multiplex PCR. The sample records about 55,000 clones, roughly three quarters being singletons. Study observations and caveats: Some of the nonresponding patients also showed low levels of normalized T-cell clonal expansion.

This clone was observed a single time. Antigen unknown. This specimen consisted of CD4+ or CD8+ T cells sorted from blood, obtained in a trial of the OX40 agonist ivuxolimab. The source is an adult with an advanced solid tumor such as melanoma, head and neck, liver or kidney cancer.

In nucleotides, the CDR3 is TGTGCCAGCAGCGTCGCCAGTTACCGTTCCTATGGCTACACCTTC. Protein: CASSVASYRSYGYTF. The chain carries TRBV9 and TRBJ1-2, with D hard to call. Trimming removed 2 bases at V and 4 bases at J, with 15 bases between. The germline CDR1 and CDR2 sequences are SGDLS and YYNGEE. The CDR3 sequence is 15 residues long.